The rows below give T cell receptor beta chains drawn from one sample of a study of blood T cell repertoires in COVID-19. Clones were read by immunoSEQ multiplex PCR, and TCRdb kept only the in-frame ones, dropping some. The sample has about 40,000 clones; 75% to 90% are singletons. Sequenced sample: peripheral blood. Receptors were obtained from a woman between 65 and 79 years old with acute or convalescent COVID-19. Both conserved end residues are part of each CDR3. D genes are given only for firm matches. Expanded clones get a size class; other rows say once, few or many, or leave the size out.

V gene,D gene,J gene,clone size,CDR3 DNA,CDR3 protein
TRBV13,NA,TRBJ2-5,NA,TGTGCCAGCAGCTTATGGGGGAGGAAAGAGACCCAGTACTTC,CASSLWGRKETQYF
TRBV5-1,TRBD1,TRBJ1-5,NA,TGCGCCAGCAGCTTTGGACAGGAGGGTCAGCCCCAGCATTTT,CASSFGQEGQPQHF
TRBV7-9,NA,TRBJ1-5,once,TGTGCCAGCAGCTTAAGTTTTGGGCTGGATCAGCCCCAGCATTTT,CASSLSFGLDQPQHF
TRBV5-1,TRBD1,TRBJ2-2,NA,TGCGCCAGCAGGTATTTCCAGGGGGACGCGAACACCGGGGAGCTGTTTTTT,CASRYFQGDANTGELFF
TRBV7-2,NA,TRBJ1-6,NA,TGTGCCAGCAGCTTAGTCGTTTCTTCACCCCTCCACTTT,CASSLVVSSPLHF
TRBV7-9,NA,TRBJ1-2,NA,TGTGCCAGCAGCTTAACGGGGGAACCTGCTAACTATGGCTACACCTTC,CASSLTGEPANYGYTF
TRBV3-1/TRBV3-2,TRBD1,TRBJ1-2,NA,TGTGCCAGCAGCCAGATAGGACAGGCGGATGGCTACACCTTC,CASSQIGQADGYTF
TRBV6-4,NA,TRBJ2-1,NA,TGTGCCAGCAGTCGAAGTAGCTTAAGGGGGGAGCAGTTCTTC,CASSRSSLRGEQFF
TRBV3-1/TRBV3-2,TRBD1,TRBJ1-1,few,TGTGCCAGCAGCCCGGGACAGGGGGACACTGAAGCTTTCTTT,CASSPGQGDTEAFF
TRBV7-2,NA,TRBJ1-5,NA,TGTGCCAGCAGCTTCCAACAGGGAGATCAGCCCCAGCATTTT,CASSFQQGDQPQHF
TRBV7-2,NA,TRBJ2-3,NA,TGTGCCAGCAGCTCTCGGACAGAAACAGATACGCAGTATTTT,CASSSRTETDTQYF
TRBV24-1,NA,TRBJ2-3,NA,TGTGCCACAGAGAGCACAGATACGCAGTATTTT,CATESTDTQYF
TRBV11-2,NA,TRBJ1-4,NA,TGTGCCAGCAAAGTGCAGGAAGAGATTAATGAAAAACTGTTTTTT,CASKVQEEINEKLFF
TRBV11-2,NA,TRBJ2-3,NA,TGTGCCAGCAGCTTAGGTGTCCTCACAGATACGCAGTATTTT,CASSLGVLTDTQYF
TRBV7-2,TRBD2,TRBJ2-1,NA,TGTGCCAGCAGCTTAGCCGCGGGGGTCTCCTACAATGAGCAGTTCTTC,CASSLAAGVSYNEQFF
TRBV19,NA,TRBJ2-1,NA,TGTGCCAGTAGTAAGACCGGGAACAACAATGAGCAGTTCTTC,CASSKTGNNNEQFF
TRBV29-1,NA,TRBJ1-3,NA,TGCAGCGTGGATACCACGGGGGAAAACACCATATATTTT,CSVDTTGENTIYF
TRBV28,NA,TRBJ2-1,NA,TGTGCCAGCAGTTTGAGTCATAACAATGAGCAGTTCTTC,CASSLSHNNEQFF
TRBV3-1/TRBV3-2,TRBD1,TRBJ1-2,NA,TGTGCCAGCAGCGGGACAGGGAGGGAAGGCTACACCTTC,CASSGTGREGYTF
TRBV18,TRBD2,TRBJ2-1,NA,TGTGCCAGCTCACCATTGTGGGGGGGGGACAATGAGCAGTTCTTC,CASSPLWGGDNEQFF
TRBV19,TRBD2,TRBJ2-3,NA,TGTGCCACCTCCCAAGCGGGAGTCAGGACAGATACGCAGTATTTT,CATSQAGVRTDTQYF
TRBV4-1,TRBD2,TRBJ2-1,once,TGCGCCAGCAGCCAAGAGCCCGCAGCATCTACTAGCGGGAGTACTGATGAGCAGTTCTTC,CASSQEPAASTSGSTDEQFF
TRBV4-1,NA,TRBJ1-6,NA,TGCGCCAGCAGCCAAGGGGACACATATTCACCCCTCCACTTT,CASSQGDTYSPLHF
TRBV27,NA,TRBJ1-3,NA,TGTGCCAGCAGGATAAGGGGTAGCTCTGGAAACACCATATATTTT,CASRIRGSSGNTIYF
TRBV15,TRBD1,TRBJ1-6,NA,TGTGCCACCAGCAGAGGACAGGGTGTAGTTTCACCCCTCCACTTT,CATSRGQGVVSPLHF
TRBV28,NA,TRBJ1-6,NA,TGTGCCATTCAGGGGAATTTGTATAATTCACCCCTCCACTTT,CAIQGNLYNSPLHF
TRBV27,TRBD2,TRBJ2-2,NA,TGTGCCAGCAGCCGGATTTCCGGGACTAGCATTGGCGGGGAGCTGTTTTTT,CASSRISGTSIGGELFF
TRBV6-1,TRBD1,TRBJ2-5,NA,TGTGCCAGCAGTGAAGACCCAGGGGGCGTCGGGACCCAGTACTTC,CASSEDPGGVGTQYF
TRBV9,TRBD2,TRBJ2-1,NA,TGTGCCAGCAGCGTAGGGCGGGAGCTCAATGAGCAGTTCTTC,CASSVGRELNEQFF
TRBV11-3,NA,TRBJ1-1,NA,TGTGCCAGCAGCTCCTTCTCCCGGGATGGCACTGAAGCTTTCTTT,CASSSFSRDGTEAFF
TRBV24-1,NA,TRBJ2-3,NA,TGTGCCACCAGTGCCGCAGATACGCAGTATTTT,CATSAADTQYF
TRBV7-9,TRBD1,TRBJ2-2,NA,TGTGCCAGCAGCCGACCTGGACAGGGGGCCGGGGAGCTGTTTTTT,CASSRPGQGAGELFF
TRBV9,TRBD1,TRBJ2-5,NA,TGTGCCAGCAGCCCACAAGGGACAGGGCGAATACCGGAGACCCAGTACTTC,CASSPQGTGRIPETQYF
TRBV19,TRBD2,TRBJ2-2,NA,TGTGCCAGTATCCTAGCGGGTCTAAACACCGGGGAGCTGTTTTTT,CASILAGLNTGELFF
TRBV5-1,NA,TRBJ2-1,NA,TGCGCCAGCAGCTTGGTCGGTCGGGTGGATGAGCAGTTCTTC,CASSLVGRVDEQFF
TRBV6-2/TRBV6-3,NA,TRBJ1-1,NA,TGTGCCAGCAGCCACATCACGACGGGGAACACTGAAGCTTTCTTT,CASSHITTGNTEAFF
TRBV27,NA,TRBJ2-2,NA,TGTGCCAGCAGTTTATCGGGCGGGTACGGCGGGGAGCTGTTTTTT,CASSLSGGYGGELFF
TRBV29-1,TRBD1,TRBJ1-4,once,TGCAGCGTTGGGGTTCTACAGGGGGATGAAAAACTGTTTTTT,CSVGVLQGDEKLFF
TRBV7-2,NA,TRBJ1-5,few,TGTGCCAGCAGCTTGGGGTCGGGAAAGCCCCAGCATTTT,CASSLGSGKPQHF
TRBV9,NA,TRBJ2-5,once,TGTGCCAGCAGCGTAGTTCGGACCCGGGCCGGGATGGGGGAGACCCAGTACTTC,CASSVVRTRAGMGETQYF
TRBV5-1,NA,TRBJ2-5,NA,TGCGCCAGCAGCTCCGGACAGAGACAAGAGACCCAGTACTTC,CASSSGQRQETQYF
TRBV28,NA,TRBJ2-6,NA,TGTGCCAGCCAGACAGACTCTGGGGCCAACGTCCTGACTTTC,CASQTDSGANVLTF
TRBV7-2,NA,TRBJ1-5,once,TGTGCCAGCAGCATCCAGGGGTCCAATCAGCCCCAGCATTTT,CASSIQGSNQPQHF
TRBV9,TRBD2,TRBJ2-1,NA,TGTGCCAGCAGCCACCGGGCGGGGGGCCACAATGAGCAGTTCTTC,CASSHRAGGHNEQFF
TRBV3-1/TRBV3-2,TRBD2,TRBJ2-2,NA,TGTGCCAGCAGCCAAGGACCTAGCGGGGGCACCGGGGAGCTGTTTTTT,CASSQGPSGGTGELFF
TRBV20-1,NA,TRBJ1-4,once,TGCAGTGCTAGTAGTAACTCCGGGGTGGAAAAACTGTTTTTT,CSASSNSGVEKLFF
TRBV20-1,NA,TRBJ2-5,NA,TGCAGTGAGAGGCGACAAGAGACCCAGTACTTC,CSERRQETQYF
TRBV30,NA,TRBJ1-2,NA,TGTGCCTGGAGTGTAAGTGACAGTCCTTTTGTTGGCTACACCTTC,CAWSVSDSPFVGYTF
TRBV7-9,NA,TRBJ1-5,NA,TGTGCCAGCAGCTTAAGCGGGGGTGGGAATCAGCCCCAGCATTTT,CASSLSGGGNQPQHF
TRBV27,NA,TRBJ2-5,NA,TGTGCCAGCAGTTTAGGGGGCTTGAAAGAGACCCAGTACTTC,CASSLGGLKETQYF
TRBV5-1,TRBD1,TRBJ2-3,once,TGCGCCAGCACGCGGGACAGGGGCGATAGCACAGATACGCAGTATTTT,CASTRDRGDSTDTQYF
TRBV28,NA,TRBJ1-2,NA,TGTGCCAGCAGTTTAAGTCCAGGGGTGAGCTATGGCTACACCTTC,CASSLSPGVSYGYTF
TRBV18,TRBD1,TRBJ1-4,NA,TGTGCCAGCTCACTCCCGGGACAGGGGGCAACTAATGAAAAACTGTTTTTT,CASSLPGQGATNEKLFF